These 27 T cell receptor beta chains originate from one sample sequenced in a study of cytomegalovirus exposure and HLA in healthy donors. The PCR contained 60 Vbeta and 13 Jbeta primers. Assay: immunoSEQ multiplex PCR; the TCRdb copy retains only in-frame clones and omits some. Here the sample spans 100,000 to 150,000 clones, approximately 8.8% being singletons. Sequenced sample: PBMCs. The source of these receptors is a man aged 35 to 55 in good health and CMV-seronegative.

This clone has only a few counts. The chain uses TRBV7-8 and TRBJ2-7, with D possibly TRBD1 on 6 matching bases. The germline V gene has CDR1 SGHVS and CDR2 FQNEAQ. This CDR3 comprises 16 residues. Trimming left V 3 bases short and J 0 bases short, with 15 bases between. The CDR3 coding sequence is TGTGCCAGCAGCTTTAACAGGGTTTTGAGCTCCTACGAGCAGTACTTC. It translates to CASSFNRVLSSYEQYF.

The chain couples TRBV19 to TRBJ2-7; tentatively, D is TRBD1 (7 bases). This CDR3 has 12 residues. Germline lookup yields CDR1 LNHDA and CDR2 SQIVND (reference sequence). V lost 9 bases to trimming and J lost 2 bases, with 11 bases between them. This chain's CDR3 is CASSGGPYEQYF. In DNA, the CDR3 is TGTGCCAGCTCAGGGGGGCCCTACGAGCAGTACTTC.

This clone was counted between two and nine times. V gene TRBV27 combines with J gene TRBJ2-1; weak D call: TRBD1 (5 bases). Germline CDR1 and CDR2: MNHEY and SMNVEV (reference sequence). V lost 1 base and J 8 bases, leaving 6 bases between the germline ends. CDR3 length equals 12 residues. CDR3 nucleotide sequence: TGTGCCAGCAGTTTATGGGGCGATGAGCAGTTCTTC. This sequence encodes CASSLWGDEQFF.

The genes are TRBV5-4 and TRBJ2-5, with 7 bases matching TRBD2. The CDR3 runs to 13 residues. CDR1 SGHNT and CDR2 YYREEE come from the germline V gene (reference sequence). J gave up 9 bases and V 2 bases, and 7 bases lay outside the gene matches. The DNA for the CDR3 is TGTGCCAGCAGCTTCGGGGAGGGGAAGGCCCAGTACTTC. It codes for CASSFGEGKAQYF. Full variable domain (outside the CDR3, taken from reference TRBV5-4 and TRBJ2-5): ETGVTQSPTHLIKTRGQQVTLRCSSQSGHNTVSWYQQALGQGPQFIFQYYREEENGRGNFPPRFSGLQFPNYSSELNVNALELDDSALYLCASSFGEGKAQYFGPGTRLLVL.

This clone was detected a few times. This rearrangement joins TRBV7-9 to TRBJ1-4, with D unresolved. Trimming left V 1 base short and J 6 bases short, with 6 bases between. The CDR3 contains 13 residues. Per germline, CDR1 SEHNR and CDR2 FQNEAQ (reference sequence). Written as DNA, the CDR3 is TGTGCCAGCAGCTTAGAGGAGGATGAAAAACTGTTTTTT. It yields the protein CASSLEEDEKLFF.

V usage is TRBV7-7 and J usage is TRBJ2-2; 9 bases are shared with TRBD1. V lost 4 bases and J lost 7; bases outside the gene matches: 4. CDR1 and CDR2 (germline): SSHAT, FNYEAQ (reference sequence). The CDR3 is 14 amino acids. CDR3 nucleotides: TGTGCCAGCAGCTCAACAGGGGGCGGCGGGGAGCTGTTTTTT. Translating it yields CASSSTGGGGELFF.

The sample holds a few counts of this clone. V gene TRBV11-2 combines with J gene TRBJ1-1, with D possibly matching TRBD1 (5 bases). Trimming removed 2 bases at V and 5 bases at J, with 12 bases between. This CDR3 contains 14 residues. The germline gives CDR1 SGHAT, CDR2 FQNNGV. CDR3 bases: TGTGCCAGCAGCTTACCCGGGGGGGGTACTGAAGCTTTCTTT. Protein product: CASSLPGGGTEAFF.

CDR3 amino acids: CASSYRGSGGQEQYF. Here the CDR3 DNA reads TGTGCCAGCAGCTACCGGGGAAGCGGGGGACAAGAGCAGTACTTC. This chain connects TRBV9 to TRBJ2-7; the match to TRBD2 covers 8 bases. Germline V gene lookup returns CDR1 SGDLS and CDR2 YYNGEE. CDR3 length: 15 amino acids. The ends lost 4 bases at V and 7 bases at J; junction bases unmatched: 13.

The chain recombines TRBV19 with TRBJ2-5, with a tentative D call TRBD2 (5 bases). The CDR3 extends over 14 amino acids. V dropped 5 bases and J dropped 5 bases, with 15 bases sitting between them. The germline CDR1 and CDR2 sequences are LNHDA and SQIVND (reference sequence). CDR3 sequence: CASSRTPLGETQYF. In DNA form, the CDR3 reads TGTGCCAGTAGTCGGACTCCGCTTGGGGAGACCCAGTACTTC.

CDR3 bases: TGTGCCACCAGGACCAGCAGGTGGTACAATGAGCAGTTCTTC. Translating it yields CATRTSRWYNEQFF. The chain couples TRBV15 to TRBJ2-1; D gene uncertain. This CDR3 is built from 14 residues. With 6 bases removed from V and 4 bases from J, the gap between germline ends came to 13 bases. CDR1 is LNHNV, CDR2 YYDKDF, per germline (reference sequence).

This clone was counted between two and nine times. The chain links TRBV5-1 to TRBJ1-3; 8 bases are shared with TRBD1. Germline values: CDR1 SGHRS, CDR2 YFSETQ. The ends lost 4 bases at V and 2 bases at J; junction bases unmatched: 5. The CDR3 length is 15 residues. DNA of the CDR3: TGCGCCAGCAGCCAGAGACAGGGGCCTGGAAACACCATATATTTT. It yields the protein CASSQRQGPGNTIYF.

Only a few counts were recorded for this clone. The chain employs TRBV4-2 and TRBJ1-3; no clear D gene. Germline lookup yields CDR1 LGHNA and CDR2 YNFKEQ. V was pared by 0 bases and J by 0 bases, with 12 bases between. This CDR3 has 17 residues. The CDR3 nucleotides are TGTGCCAGCAGCCAAGACCGCGCGGGAATCTCTGGAAACACCATATATTTT. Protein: CASSQDRAGISGNTIYF.

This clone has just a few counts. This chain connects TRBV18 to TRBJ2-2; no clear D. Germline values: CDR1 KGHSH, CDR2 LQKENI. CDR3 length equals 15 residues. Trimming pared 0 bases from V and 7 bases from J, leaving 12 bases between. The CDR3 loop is CASSPPFRTDGELFF. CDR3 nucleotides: TGTGCCAGCTCACCACCGTTTAGAACCGACGGGGAGCTGTTTTTT.

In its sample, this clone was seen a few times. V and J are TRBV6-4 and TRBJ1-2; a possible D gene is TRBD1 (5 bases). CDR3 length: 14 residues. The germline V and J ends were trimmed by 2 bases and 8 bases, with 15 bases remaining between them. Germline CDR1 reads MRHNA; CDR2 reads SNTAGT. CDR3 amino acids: CASSDGNPGFGYTF. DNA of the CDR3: TGTGCCAGCAGTGACGGGAACCCAGGGTTCGGCTACACCTTC.

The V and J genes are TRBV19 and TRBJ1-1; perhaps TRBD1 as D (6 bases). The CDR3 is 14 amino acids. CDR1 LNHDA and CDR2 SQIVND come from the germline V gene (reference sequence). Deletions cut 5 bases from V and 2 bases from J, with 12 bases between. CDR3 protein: CASSVGQSNTEAFF. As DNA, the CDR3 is TGTGCCAGTAGTGTTGGACAGTCTAACACTGAAGCTTTCTTT.

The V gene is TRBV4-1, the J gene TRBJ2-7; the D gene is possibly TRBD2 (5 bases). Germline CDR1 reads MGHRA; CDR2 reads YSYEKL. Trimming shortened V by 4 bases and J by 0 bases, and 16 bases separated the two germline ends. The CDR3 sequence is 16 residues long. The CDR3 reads CASSPQGTGNSYEQYF. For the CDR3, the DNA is TGCGCCAGCAGCCCTCAAGGTACGGGGAACTCCTACGAGCAGTACTTC.

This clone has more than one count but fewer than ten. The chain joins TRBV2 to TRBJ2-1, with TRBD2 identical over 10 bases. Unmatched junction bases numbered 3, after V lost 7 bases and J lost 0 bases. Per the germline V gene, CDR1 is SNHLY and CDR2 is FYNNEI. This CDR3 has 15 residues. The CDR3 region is CASILAGVSYNEQFF. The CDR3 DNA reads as TGTGCCAGCATTCTAGCGGGGGTCTCCTACAATGAGCAGTTCTTC.

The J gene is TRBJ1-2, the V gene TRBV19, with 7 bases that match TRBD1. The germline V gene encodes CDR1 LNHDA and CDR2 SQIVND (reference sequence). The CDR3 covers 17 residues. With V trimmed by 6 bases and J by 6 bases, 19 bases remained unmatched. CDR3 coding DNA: TGTGCCAGTAGCCAGGCGCAGGGGGGAGGATTGGCAGATGGCTACACCTTC. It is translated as CASSQAQGGGLADGYTF.

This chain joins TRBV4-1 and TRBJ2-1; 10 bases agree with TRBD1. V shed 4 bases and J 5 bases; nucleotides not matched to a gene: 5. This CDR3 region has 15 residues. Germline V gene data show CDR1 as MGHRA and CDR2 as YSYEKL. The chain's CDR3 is CASSPGTGADNEQFF. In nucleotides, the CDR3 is TGCGCCAGCAGCCCCGGGACAGGGGCAGACAATGAGCAGTTCTTC.

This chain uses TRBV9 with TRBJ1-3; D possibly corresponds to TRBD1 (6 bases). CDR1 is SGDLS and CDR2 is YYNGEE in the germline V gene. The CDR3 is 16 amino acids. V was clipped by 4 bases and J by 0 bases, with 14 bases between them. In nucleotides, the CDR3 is TGTGCCAGCAGCTCGAGACAGGCCGGCTCTGGAAACACCATATATTTT. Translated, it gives CASSSRQAGSGNTIYF.

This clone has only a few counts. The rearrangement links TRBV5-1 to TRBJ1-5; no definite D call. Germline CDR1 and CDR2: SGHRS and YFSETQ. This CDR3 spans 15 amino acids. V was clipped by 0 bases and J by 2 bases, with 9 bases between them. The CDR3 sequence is CASSLEGVGNQPQHF. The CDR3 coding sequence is TGCGCCAGCAGCTTGGAGGGAGTCGGCAATCAGCCCCAGCATTTT.

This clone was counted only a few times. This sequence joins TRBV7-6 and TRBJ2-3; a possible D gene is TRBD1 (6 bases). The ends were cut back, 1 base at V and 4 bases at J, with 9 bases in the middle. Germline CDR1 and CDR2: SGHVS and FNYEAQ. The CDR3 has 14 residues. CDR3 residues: CASSLDRDPDTQYF. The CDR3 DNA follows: TGTGCCAGCAGCTTAGACAGGGACCCAGATACGCAGTATTTT.

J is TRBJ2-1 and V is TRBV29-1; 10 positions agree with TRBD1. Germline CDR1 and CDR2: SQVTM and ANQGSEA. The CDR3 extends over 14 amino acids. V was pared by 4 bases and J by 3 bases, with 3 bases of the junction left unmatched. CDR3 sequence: CSVGGTGVYNEQFF. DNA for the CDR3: TGCAGCGTTGGGGGGACAGGGGTCTACAATGAGCAGTTCTTC.

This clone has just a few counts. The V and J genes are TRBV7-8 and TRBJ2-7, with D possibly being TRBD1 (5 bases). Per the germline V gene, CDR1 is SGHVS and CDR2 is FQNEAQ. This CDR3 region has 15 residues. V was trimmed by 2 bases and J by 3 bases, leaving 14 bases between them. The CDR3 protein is CASSLHGSGNYEQYF. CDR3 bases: TGTGCCAGCAGCTTACACGGGTCAGGGAACTACGAGCAGTACTTC.

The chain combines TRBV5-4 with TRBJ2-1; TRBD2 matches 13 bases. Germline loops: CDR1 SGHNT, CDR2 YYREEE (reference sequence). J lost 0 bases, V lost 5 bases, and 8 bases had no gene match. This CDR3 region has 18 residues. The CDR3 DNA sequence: TGTGCCAGCAGGCCTGGGACTAGCGGGACGAGCTCCTACAATGAGCAGTTCTTC. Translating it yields CASRPGTSGTSSYNEQFF.

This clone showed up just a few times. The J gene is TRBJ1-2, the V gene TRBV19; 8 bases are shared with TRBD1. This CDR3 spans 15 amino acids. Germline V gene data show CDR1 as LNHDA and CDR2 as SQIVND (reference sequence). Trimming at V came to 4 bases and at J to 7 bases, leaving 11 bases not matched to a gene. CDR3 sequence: CASSTYTGGNGGYTF. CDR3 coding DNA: TGTGCCAGTAGTACTTATACAGGGGGTAATGGTGGCTACACCTTC.

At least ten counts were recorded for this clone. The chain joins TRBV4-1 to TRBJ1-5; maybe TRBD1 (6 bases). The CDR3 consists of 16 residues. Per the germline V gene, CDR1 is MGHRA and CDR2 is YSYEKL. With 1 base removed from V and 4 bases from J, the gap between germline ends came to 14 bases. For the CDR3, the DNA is TGCGCCAGCAGCCAAGCGCAGGGGCTATGGAATCAGCCCCAGCATTTT. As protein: CASSQAQGLWNQPQHF.